This entry describes one T cell receptor beta chain. This sample is drawn from a study of blood T cell repertoires in COVID-19. Per the original methods: Nucleated cell number was recorded as an estimate derived from reference gene primer amplification. Sequencing was performed with immunoSEQ multiplex PCR; in TCRdb, only in-frame clones are kept and a portion is missing. D and trimming were read from the DNA, whereas the V and J calls and clone size are those reported in that table. The sample holds 150,000 to 180,000 clones, about 88% seen once. With 1 base clipped from V and 9 bases from J, the junction kept 3 bases outside the gene matches. The CDR3 runs 13 residues. Germline CDR1 reads SEHNR; CDR2 reads FQNEAQ (reference sequence).

Sample: peripheral blood. The sequence was obtained from a woman aged 60-75 years with COVID-19, enrolled during active disease. The rearrangement uses TRBV7-9 and TRBJ2-1; 7 positions agree with TRBD1. CDR3 coding DNA: TGTGCCAGCAGCTTAGAAAGGGGGCTTGAGCAGTTCTTC. This sequence encodes CASSLERGLEQFF.